The next 5 T cell receptor beta chains were all read from a single sample in a study of blood T cell repertoires in COVID-19 (dated by TCRdb to the early 2020s). Library prep was done by the immunoSEQ multiplex PCR assay. This immuneACCESS table, as held by TCRdb, lists in-frame sequences with V and J called but not all clones. Of the missing ones, under half trace to an unresolved V gene in checked studies; the others have no known cause. A total of 200,000 to 250,000 clones appear in this sample, 82% of them only once. The ten largest clonotypes hold around 1.8% of the sample. The sample comprised peripheral blood. Receptors originate from a woman over 75 with acute or convalescent COVID-19.

This chain uses TRBV5-1 with TRBJ2-1; possible D gene TRBD1, 6 bases. Trimming shortened V by 5 bases and J by 7 bases, and 16 bases separated the two germline ends. Germline CDR1 SGHRS, CDR2 YFSETQ. This CDR3 contains 14 residues. This chain's CDR3 is CASSFGQGWNEQFF. For the CDR3, the DNA is TGCGCCAGCAGTTTTGGCCAGGGGTGGAATGAGCAGTTCTTC.

The rearrangement uses TRBV10-3 and TRBJ2-3, with D perhaps matching TRBD2 (6 bases). This CDR3 comprises 13 residues. The germline V and J ends were trimmed by 2 bases and 9 bases, with 12 bases remaining between them. Per the germline V gene, CDR1 is ENHRY and CDR2 is SYGVKD. DNA of the CDR3: TGTGCCATCAGTGAGGCCCAGGGACTGACGCAGTATTTT. Translating gives CAISEAQGLTQYF.

V gene TRBV6-2 or TRBV6-3 combines with J gene TRBJ2-5; a weak D match, TRBD1 (7 bases). This CDR3 is 17 amino acids long. The V end lost 0 bases, the J end lost 4 bases, and 18 bases lay between the germline ends. Germline V gene sequence: CDR1 MNHEY, CDR2 SVGEGT. CDR3 sequence (DNA): TGTGCCAGCAGTTACTCGGGCCTAGCGAGGGGGCGAGAGACCCAGTACTTC. Translating gives CASSYSGLARGRETQYF.

The genes are TRBV7-7 and TRBJ1-1; 12 positions match TRBD1. Trimming removed 5 bases from V and 2 bases from J; junction bases left unmatched: 3. Germline CDR1 reads SSHAT; CDR2 reads FNYEAQ (reference sequence). This CDR3 contains 15 residues. The CDR3 loop reads CASSPGTGGNTEAFF. The DNA of the CDR3 is TGTGCCAGCAGCCCTGGGACAGGGGGCAACACTGAAGCTTTCTTT.

This clone was seen a handful of times. The genes are TRBV9 and TRBJ2-7, with TRBD2 identical over 8 bases. With 4 bases clipped from V and 6 bases from J, the junction kept 9 bases outside the gene matches. CDR1 and CDR2 (germline): SGDLS, YYNGEE. The CDR3 has 14 residues. The CDR3: CASSPRTSNGEQYF. In DNA form, the CDR3 reads TGTGCCAGCAGCCCTCGGACTAGCAACGGCGAGCAGTACTTC. Combining the CDR3 with reference TRBV9 and TRBJ2-7 gives the whole variable domain DSGVTQTPKHLITATGQRVTLRCSPRSGDLSVYWYQQSLDQGLQFLIQYYNGEERAKGNILERFSAQQFPDLHSELNLSSLELGDSALYFCASSPRTSNGEQYFGPGTRLTVT.